The next 16 T cell receptor beta chains were all read from a single sample in a study of T cells in Graves' hyperthyroidism and ophthalmopathy. Amplification targeted TCR beta CDR3 regions from RNA transcripts. The HTBI primer set drove a first-round RT-PCR of the TCR CDR3. Via MiXCR, TCRdb re-called the multiplex PCR reads, giving one row per CDR3 protein. The sample has over 400,000 distinct CDR3 sequences, 22% seen once; the top ten hold 45% to 55%. The sequenced sample was blood. The origin of the receptors is a woman in her 70s with Graves' ophthalmopathy.

The genes are TRBV11-2 and TRBJ2-2, with 8 bases lining up with TRBD2. The CDR3 sequence is 15 residues long. The V gene end was trimmed by 4 bases and the J gene end by 5 bases; junction bases not matched to a gene: 6. Germline V lookup: CDR1 SGHAT, CDR2 FQNNGV. This CDR3 reads CASSSGTRGTGELFF. The CDR3 DNA reads as TGTGCCAGCAGCTCCGGGACTAGGGGTACCGGGGAGCTGTTTTTT.

CDR3 amino acids: CASSLGSTGGLSYGYTF. Here the CDR3 DNA reads TGTGCCAGCAGCTTAGGATCAACAGGGGGCCTTTCGTATGGCTACACCTTC. The V gene is TRBV11-1, the J gene TRBJ1-2; 9 nucleotides align to TRBD1. The CDR3 has 17 residues. Germline loops: CDR1 SGHAT, CDR2 FQDESV (reference sequence). V dropped 1 base and J dropped 5; count of bases not matched to a gene: 11.

This clonotype has more than one count but fewer than ten. The rearrangement links TRBV4-2 to TRBJ1-1; D remains unclear. V was clipped by 0 bases and J by 3 bases, with 11 bases between them. Germline CDR1 reads LGHNA; CDR2 reads YNFKEQ. The CDR3 is 15 residues long. This CDR3 reads CASSQDWVADTEAFF. The CDR3 nucleotides are TGTGCCAGCAGCCAAGATTGGGTAGCGGACACTGAAGCTTTCTTT.

The chain combines TRBV7-9 with TRBJ2-7; D is uncertain. Germline CDR1 and CDR2: SEHNR and FQNEAQ (reference sequence). This CDR3 is built from 15 residues. V was pared by 2 bases and J by 1 base, with 12 bases between. The CDR3 loop reads CASSLPDAVSYEQYF. The CDR3 DNA sequence: TGTGCCAGCAGCTTACCGGACGCAGTATCCTACGAGCAGTACTTC. Variable domain in full (rest from reference TRBV7-9 and TRBJ2-7): DTGVSQNPRHKITKRGQNVTFRCDPISEHNRLYWYRQTLGQGPEFLTYFQNEAQLEKSRLLSDRFSAERPKGSFSTLEIQRTEQGDSAMYLCASSLPDAVSYEQYFGPGTRLTVT.

This clonotype occurred a few times. The V call is TRBV18, the J call TRBJ2-1; D may be TRBD1 (5 bases). In germline, CDR1 is KGHSH, CDR2 LQKENI. Trimming pared 2 bases from V and 7 bases from J, leaving 18 bases between. There are 16 residues in the CDR3. The CDR3 DNA reads as TGTGCCAGCTCACCAAGTTTGGGCAGGGTGGCGAATGAGCAGTTCTTC. Protein: CASSPSLGRVANEQFF.

This clonotype was picked up a small number of times. The V call is TRBV5-6, the J call TRBJ2-7; maybe TRBD2 (7 bases). Trimming cost V 4 bases and J 2 bases, with 16 bases left between them. The CDR3 sequence is 15 residues long. CDR1 is SGHDT, CDR2 YYEEEE, per germline. CDR3 sequence: CASSPRGQGTYEQYF. The CDR3 coding sequence is TGTGCCAGCAGCCCGCGGGGGCAGGGGACCTACGAGCAGTACTTC.

This clonotype was found many times. The chain carries TRBV27 and TRBJ2-7; the match to TRBD1 covers 7 bases. The germline V gene has CDR1 MNHEY and CDR2 SMNVEV (reference sequence). V lost 0 bases to trimming and J lost 2 bases; unmatched junction nucleotides: 10. This CDR3 comprises 17 residues. This CDR3 reads CASSLSGVGDRPYEQYF. The CDR3, as DNA: TGTGCCAGCAGTTTATCGGGTGTTGGGGACAGACCCTACGAGCAGTACTTC.

This clonotype has ten or more counts. The chain links TRBV12-3 or TRBV12-4 to TRBJ1-1; D ambiguous. The CDR3 covers 14 residues. V was pared by 8 bases and J by 3 bases, with 16 bases between. CDR3 DNA sequence: TGTGCCAGCGCGATCGGATCCCCGGACACTGAAGCTTTCTTT. Translated: CASAIGSPDTEAFF.

The chain employs TRBV18 and TRBJ2-3; 7 bases map to TRBD1. This CDR3 has 14 residues. The J segment lost 2 bases and the V segment lost 4 bases, leaving 3 bases of the junction unmatched. The germline gives CDR1 KGHSH, CDR2 LQKENI. CDR3: CASSRGGHTDTQYF. For the CDR3, the DNA is TGTGCCAGCTCACGAGGGGGCCACACAGATACGCAGTATTTT.

This clonotype was picked up a small number of times. The chain combines TRBV7-2 with TRBJ1-6; 7 nucleotides line up with TRBD1. V dropped 1 base and J dropped 4; count of bases not matched to a gene: 4. There are 16 residues in the CDR3. Looked up from germline, CDR1 is SGHTA and CDR2 is FQGNSA. This CDR3 reads CASSLDGTAYNSPLHF. The DNA for the CDR3 is TGTGCCAGCAGCTTAGACGGGACAGCTTATAATTCACCCCTCCACTTT. Together with reference TRBV7-2 and TRBJ1-6, the CDR3 gives the full variable domain: GAGVSQSPSNKVTEKGKDVELRCDPISGHTALYWYRQSLGQGLEFLIYFQGNSAPDKSGLPSDRFSAERTGGSVSTLTIQRTQQEDSAVYLCASSLDGTAYNSPLHFGNGTRLTVT.

The chain carries TRBV20-1 and TRBJ1-3, with D maybe TRBD1 (6 bases). The CDR3 consists of 14 residues. With 1 base removed from V and 6 bases from J, the gap between germline ends came to 13 bases. CDR1 is DFQATT and CDR2 is SNEGSKA in the germline V gene (reference sequence). The CDR3, as DNA: TGCAGTGCTAGAGGTCCCGGGGGCGAAAACACCATATATTTT. It specifies CSARGPGGENTIYF.

This clonotype appeared many times. The chain carries TRBV28 and TRBJ2-1; TRBD2 aligns across 10 bases. CDR3 length: 15 residues. The junction had 10 bases not matched to a gene; V was cut back by 5 bases and J by 9 bases. Germline CDR1 and CDR2: MDHEN and SYDVKM. The CDR3, as DNA: TGTGCCAGCAGTCCTCAGGTAGCGGGAGGCATTGAGCAGTTCTTC. Its protein is CASSPQVAGGIEQFF. Filled out from reference TRBV28 and TRBJ2-1, the complete variable domain reads DVKVTQSSRYLVKRTGEKVFLECVQDMDHENMFWYRQDPGLGLRLIYFSYDVKMKEKGDIPEGYSVSREKKERFSLILESASTNQTSMYLCASSPQVAGGIEQFFGPGTRLTVL.

This clonotype showed up many times. The rearrangement uses TRBV12-3 or TRBV12-4 and TRBJ1-2; possible D gene TRBD1, 5 bases. The ends were cut back, 1 base at V and 5 bases at J, with 11 bases in the middle. The CDR3 runs to 14 residues. As DNA, the CDR3 is TGTGCCAGCAGTTTAGAGGGACCCCTTTATGGCTACACCTTC. This sequence encodes CASSLEGPLYGYTF.

The rearrangement links TRBV10-1 to TRBJ2-5, with 13 bases that match TRBD2. After removal of 4 bases from V and 11 bases from J, the junction contained 7 bases not matched to a gene. This CDR3 comprises 14 residues. Germline assignment: CDR1 WNHNN and CDR2 SYGVQD (reference sequence). CDR3 bases: TGCGCCAGCAGTGGGACCGGACTAGCGGGAGTACAGTACTTC. Amino acid sequence: CASSGTGLAGVQYF.

Only a few counts were recorded for this clonotype. V gene TRBV5-1 combines with J gene TRBJ2-1, with D hard to call. The germline gives CDR1 SGHRS, CDR2 YFSETQ. This CDR3 spans 13 amino acids. The ends were cut back, 7 bases at V and 0 bases at J, with 8 bases in the middle. In DNA, the CDR3 is TGCGCCAGCGCCCCGAACTCCTACAATGAGCAGTTCTTC. Translation gives CASAPNSYNEQFF.

This chain connects TRBV6-1 to TRBJ2-7, with D unresolved. The CDR3 has 12 amino acids. The germline V and J ends were trimmed by 6 bases and 6 bases, with 12 bases remaining between them. Germline V gene data show CDR1 as MNHNS and CDR2 as SASEGT. The CDR3 reads CASSTVPSEQYF. The CDR3, as DNA: TGTGCCAGCAGCACCGTACCTTCCGAGCAGTACTTC.